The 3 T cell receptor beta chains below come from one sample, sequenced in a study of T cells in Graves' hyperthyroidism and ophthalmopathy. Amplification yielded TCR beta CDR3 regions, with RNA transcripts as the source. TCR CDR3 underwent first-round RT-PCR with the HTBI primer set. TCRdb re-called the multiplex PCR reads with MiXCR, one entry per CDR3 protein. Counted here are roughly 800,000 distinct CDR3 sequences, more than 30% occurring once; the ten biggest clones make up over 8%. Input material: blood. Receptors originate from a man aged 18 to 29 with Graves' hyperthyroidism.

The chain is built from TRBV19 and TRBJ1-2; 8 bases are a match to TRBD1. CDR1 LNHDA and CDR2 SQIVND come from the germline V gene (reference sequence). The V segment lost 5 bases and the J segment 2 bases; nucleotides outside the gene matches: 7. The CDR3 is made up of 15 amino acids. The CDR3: CASSHARTGNYGYTF. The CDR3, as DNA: TGTGCCAGTAGTCACGCACGGACAGGGAACTATGGCTACACCTTC.

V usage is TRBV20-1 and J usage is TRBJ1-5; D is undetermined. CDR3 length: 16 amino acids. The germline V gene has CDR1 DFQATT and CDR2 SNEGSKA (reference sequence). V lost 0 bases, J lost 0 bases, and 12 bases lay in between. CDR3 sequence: CSARDPDRYSNQPQHF. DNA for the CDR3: TGCAGTGCTAGAGATCCGGACCGATATAGCAATCAGCCCCAGCATTTT.

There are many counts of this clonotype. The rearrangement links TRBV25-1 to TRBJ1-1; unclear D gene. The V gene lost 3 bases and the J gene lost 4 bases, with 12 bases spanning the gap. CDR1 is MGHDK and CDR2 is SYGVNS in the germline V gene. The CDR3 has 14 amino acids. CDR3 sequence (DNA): TGTGCCAGCAGTGATACAATAACCGGCACTGAAGCTTTCTTT. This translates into CASSDTITGTEAFF.